Listed below are T cell receptor beta chains from one sample, sequenced in a study of lymphopenia after photon versus proton radiotherapy. Profiled with immunoSEQ multiplex PCR; TCRdb holds only in-frame clones, not every one. The data hold some 25,000 clones, with roughly 90% observed a single time. This sample comprised peripheral blood, obtained from a patient treated with photon-based radiotherapy. Receptors were obtained from a woman aged 45-65 years with cholangiocarcinoma. Both conserved end residues are part of each CDR3. D genes are given only for firm matches. Clone size is stated in some rows and not others, as once, few, many or a class when expanded.

j_call	clone_size	d_call	v_call	cdr3_aa	cdr3_nt
TRBJ2-7	NA	NA	TRBV4-3	CASSQDISRSHEQYF	TGCGCCAGCAGCCAAGATATATCCCGTAGCCACGAGCAGTACTTC
TRBJ1-3	NA	NA	TRBV29-1	CSVDRGNTIYF	TGCAGCGTTGACCGTGGAAACACCATATATTTT
TRBJ2-5	NA	TRBD2	TRBV4-3	CASSPTLGRGQETQYF	TGCGCCAGCAGCCCCACTCTAGGGCGGGGGCAAGAGACCCAGTACTTC
TRBJ2-7	NA	TRBD1	TRBV7-9	CASSHPDRALHEQYF	TGTGCCAGCAGCCATCCGGACAGGGCCCTCCACGAGCAGTACTTC
TRBJ1-1	NA	NA	TRBV20-1	CSARTGGEAFF	TGCAGTGCCAGGACGGGGGGTGAAGCTTTCTTT
TRBJ2-3	NA	NA	TRBV5-5	CASSIWDTSTDTQYF	TGTGCCAGCAGTATTTGGGACACCAGCACAGATACGCAGTATTTT
TRBJ1-2	NA	NA	TRBV14	CASSQFRGWNYGYTF	TGTGCCAGCAGCCAATTTCGGGGCTGGAACTATGGCTACACCTTC
TRBJ1-2	NA	NA	TRBV7-8	CASSAQRVDSNPTYGYTF	TGTGCCAGCAGCGCCCAAAGAGTGGACAGCAATCCTACTTATGGCTACACCTTC
TRBJ1-3	NA	NA	TRBV4-3	CASSQDDAPAGNTIYF	TGCGCCAGCAGCCAAGATGACGCACCCGCCGGAAACACCATATATTTT
TRBJ2-2	few	TRBD2	TRBV6-6	CASRNGGLNTGELFF	TGTGCCAGCAGAAACGGGGGGTTAAACACCGGGGAGCTGTTTTTT
TRBJ1-1	NA	NA	TRBV4-1	CASSQARLGVYTEAFF	TGCGCCAGCAGCCAAGCCAGGCTTGGCGTATACACTGAAGCTTTCTTT
TRBJ1-4	NA	TRBD1	TRBV28	CASSFGTVQNEKLFF	TGTGCCAGCAGTTTCGGGACAGTCCAAAATGAAAAACTGTTTTTT
TRBJ1-1	NA	NA	TRBV7-6	CASSNRPNTEAFF	TGTGCCAGCAGCAATCGACCGAACACTGAAGCTTTCTTT
TRBJ1-5	NA	TRBD1	TRBV10-3	CAIAGQGNQPQHF	TGTGCCATCGCGGGACAGGGCAATCAGCCCCAGCATTTT
TRBJ2-7	NA	NA	TRBV11-2	CASSPDDASHSYEQYF	TGTGCCAGCAGCCCTGATGACGCCTCTCATTCCTACGAGCAGTACTTC
TRBJ2-7	NA	TRBD1	TRBV27	CASGTGDRDEQYF	TGTGCCAGCGGGACAGGGGACCGGGACGAGCAGTACTTC
TRBJ1-1	NA	TRBD1	TRBV30	CAWSTHSGTGGEAFF	TGTGCCTGGAGTACTCATTCCGGGACAGGGGGCGAAGCTTTCTTT
TRBJ1-2	NA	NA	TRBV27	CASSSGGDGYTF	TGTGCCAGCAGTTCGGGTGGTGATGGCTACACCTTC
TRBJ2-3	NA	NA	TRBV19	CASSIRPRGRTDTQYF	TGTGCCAGTAGTATACGTCCAAGGGGCCGCACAGATACGCAGTATTTT
TRBJ1-1	NA	NA	TRBV7-2	CASRSPFGREPEAFF	TGTGCCAGCAGATCCCCGTTTGGCAGGGAGCCCGAAGCTTTCTTT
TRBJ1-2	NA	NA	TRBV4-3	CASSQDHPRSIEPDGYTF	TGCGCCAGCAGCCAAGATCACCCCCGGAGCATCGAACCAGATGGCTACACCTTC
TRBJ2-1	NA	NA	TRBV10-3	CASTSGTLNSEYNEQFF	TGTGCCAGTACCTCCGGGACACTCAACTCGGAGTACAATGAGCAGTTCTTC
TRBJ2-7	NA	NA	TRBV5-4	CASSDHSSSLEQYF	TGTGCCAGCAGCGATCACAGCTCCTCCCTCGAGCAGTACTTC
TRBJ1-1	NA	NA	TRBV29-1	CSSTLGATEAFF	TGCAGCTCCACCCTAGGGGCCACTGAAGCTTTCTTT
TRBJ2-3	few	NA	TRBV27	CASSSLGGGGADTQYF	TGTGCCAGCAGTTCCCTGGGGGGGGGCGGGGCAGATACGCAGTATTTT
TRBJ2-3	NA	TRBD2	TRBV29-1	CSAVGATSGGSTDTQYF	TGCAGCGCCGTTGGGGCGACTAGCGGGGGGAGCACAGATACGCAGTATTTT
TRBJ2-7	once	TRBD1	TRBV9	CASSATGQGPYEQYF	TGTGCCAGCAGCGCCACGGGACAGGGTCCATACGAGCAGTACTTC
TRBJ2-2	NA	NA	TRBV2	CARTRGTYKTGELFF	TGTGCCAGGACCCGGGGGACTTATAAGACCGGGGAGCTGTTTTTT
TRBJ1-1	NA	NA	TRBV14	CASSQQGDTEAFF	TGTGCCAGCAGCCAACAGGGAGATACTGAAGCTTTCTTT
TRBJ2-3	NA	NA	TRBV11-2	CASSLDGSSTDTQYF	TGTGCCAGCAGCTTAGATGGCTCCTCAACAGATACGCAGTATTTT
TRBJ1-2	NA	NA	TRBV5-6	CASSPRLDVFGHGYTF	TGTGCCAGCAGCCCAAGATTGGACGTTTTTGGTCATGGCTACACCTTC
TRBJ1-1	NA	NA	TRBV9	CASSPYRAGGGLNTEAFF	TGTGCCAGCAGCCCATACAGGGCTGGGGGTGGGCTGAACACTGAAGCTTTCTTT
TRBJ2-1	NA	NA	TRBV6-5	CASSYLSSRGNEQFF	TGTGCCAGCAGTTACTTGAGTAGCAGGGGCAATGAGCAGTTCTTC
TRBJ2-3	NA	NA	TRBV6-6	CASSYSRGWYTQYF	TGTGCCAGCAGTTACTCTAGGGGGTGGTATACGCAGTATTTT
TRBJ2-3	NA	TRBD2	TRBV6-6	CASSPIAGTSSDTQYF	TGTGCCAGCAGTCCCATAGCGGGGACGAGTTCAGATACGCAGTATTTT
TRBJ1-2	NA	NA	TRBV27	CASSLTGAHGYTF	TGTGCCAGCAGTTTAACGGGGGCACATGGCTACACCTTC
TRBJ2-7	NA	TRBD1	TRBV5-1	CASSSAVWDREIYEQYF	TGCGCCAGCAGCTCTGCGGTTTGGGACAGGGAAATCTACGAGCAGTACTTC
TRBJ2-4	NA	TRBD1	TRBV4-3	CASSPQATGGNIQYF	TGCGCCAGCAGCCCCCAAGCGACAGGGGGCAACATTCAGTACTTC
TRBJ1-3	NA	NA	TRBV2	CASSDGQPGSGNTIYF	TGTGCCAGCAGTGATGGTCAGCCAGGCTCTGGAAACACCATATATTTT
TRBJ2-7	NA	NA	TRBV4-1	CASGESSDSYEQYF	TGCGCCAGCGGGGAATCTAGTGACTCCTACGAGCAGTACTTC
TRBJ1-1	NA	NA	TRBV30	CAEFRGTTEAFF	TGTGCCGAGTTTAGGGGGACTACTGAAGCTTTCTTT
TRBJ1-2	NA	NA	TRBV11-2	CASSSSLGQFLNYGYTF	TGTGCCAGCAGCTCCTCCCTCGGACAGTTCTTGAACTATGGCTACACCTTC
TRBJ1-4	NA	NA	TRBV7-9	CASSLFGNEKLFF	TGTGCCAGCAGCTTATTTGGCAATGAAAAACTGTTTTTT
TRBJ2-3	once	NA	TRBV9	CASSEDRNTDTQYF	TGTGCCAGCAGCGAGGACCGTAACACAGATACGCAGTATTTT
TRBJ2-7	NA	NA	TRBV7-2	CASTPPGEGGEQYF	TGTGCCAGCACCCCCCCGGGGGAAGGAGGCGAGCAGTACTTC
TRBJ2-5	NA	NA	TRBV10-3	CAASFRESRHPEQETQYF	TGTGCCGCCTCGTTCCGGGAGAGCCGGCATCCGGAACAAGAGACCCAGTACTTC
TRBJ1-2	NA	NA	TRBV4-1	CASSQDIGTPTGYTF	TGCGCCAGCAGCCAAGATATCGGAACCCCGACAGGCTACACCTTC
TRBJ1-2	NA	TRBD1	TRBV4-1	CASSQGDRGTYGYTF	TGCGCCAGCAGCCAAGGGGACAGAGGCACCTATGGCTACACCTTC
TRBJ2-3	NA	TRBD2	TRBV18	CASSPSGGATDTQYF	TGTGCCAGCTCACCCAGCGGGGGGGCAACAGATACGCAGTATTTT
TRBJ2-7	NA	NA	TRBV7-6	CASSLGLGYEQYF	TGTGCCAGCAGCTTGGGGCTAGGATACGAGCAGTACTTC
TRBJ2-5	NA	TRBD2	TRBV27	CASSLLGGAGETQYF	TGTGCCAGCAGTCTCCTCGGGGGGGCAGGAGAGACCCAGTACTTC
TRBJ2-3	NA	TRBD2	TRBV14	CASSSGLAGGPGSDTQYF	TGTGCCAGCAGCTCGGGACTAGCGGGGGGGCCGGGGTCAGATACGCAGTATTTT
TRBJ2-7	NA	TRBD1	TRBV2	CASSLTGKGSYEQYF	TGTGCCAGCAGTTTGACAGGGAAGGGGTCCTACGAGCAGTACTTC
TRBJ1-4	NA	TRBD1	TRBV7-2	CASAGGGTLATNEKLFF	TGTGCCAGCGCAGGGGGGGGCACGTTAGCAACTAATGAAAAACTGTTTTTT